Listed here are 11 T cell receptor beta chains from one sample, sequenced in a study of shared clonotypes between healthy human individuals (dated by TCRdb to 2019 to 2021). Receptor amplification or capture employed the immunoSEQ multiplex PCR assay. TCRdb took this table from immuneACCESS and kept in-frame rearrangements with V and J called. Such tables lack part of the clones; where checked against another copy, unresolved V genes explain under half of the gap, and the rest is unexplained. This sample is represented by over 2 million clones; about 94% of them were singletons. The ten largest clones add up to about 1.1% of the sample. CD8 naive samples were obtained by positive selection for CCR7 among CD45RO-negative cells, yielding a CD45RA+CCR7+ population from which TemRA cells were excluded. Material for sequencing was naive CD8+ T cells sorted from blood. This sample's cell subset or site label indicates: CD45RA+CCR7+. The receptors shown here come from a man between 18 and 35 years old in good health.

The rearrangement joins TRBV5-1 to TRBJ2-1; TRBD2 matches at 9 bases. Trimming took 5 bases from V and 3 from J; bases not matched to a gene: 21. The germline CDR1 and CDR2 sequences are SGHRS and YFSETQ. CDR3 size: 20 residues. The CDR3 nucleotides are TGCGCCAGCAGAGAATTCGGCATAATTTTAACTAGCGGGCTCTACAATGAGCAGTTCTTC. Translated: CASREFGIILTSGLYNEQFF.

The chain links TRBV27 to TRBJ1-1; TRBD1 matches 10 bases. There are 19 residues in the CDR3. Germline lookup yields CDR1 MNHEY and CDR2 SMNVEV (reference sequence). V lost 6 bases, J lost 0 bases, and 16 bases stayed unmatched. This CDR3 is CASRIGPWGQGYLNTEAFF. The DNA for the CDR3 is TGTGCCAGCAGGATAGGTCCATGGGGACAGGGGTATCTGAACACTGAAGCTTTCTTT.

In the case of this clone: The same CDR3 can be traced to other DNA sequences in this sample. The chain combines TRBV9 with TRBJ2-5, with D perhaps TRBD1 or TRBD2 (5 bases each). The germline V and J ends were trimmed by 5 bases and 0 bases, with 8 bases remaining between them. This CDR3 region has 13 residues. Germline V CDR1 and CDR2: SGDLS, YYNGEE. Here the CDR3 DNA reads TGTGCCAGCAGTGGGACCAACCAAGAGACCCAGTACTTC. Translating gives CASSGTNQETQYF.

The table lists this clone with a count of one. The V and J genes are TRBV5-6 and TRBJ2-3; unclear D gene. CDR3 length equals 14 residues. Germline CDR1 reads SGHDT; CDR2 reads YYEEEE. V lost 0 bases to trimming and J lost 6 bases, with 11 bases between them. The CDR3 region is CASSLGNQRDTQYF. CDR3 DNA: TGTGCCAGCAGCTTGGGGAATCAACGGGATACGCAGTATTTT.

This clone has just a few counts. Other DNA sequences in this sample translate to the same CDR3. The CDR3 sequence is CAWSPPGELFF. In nucleotides, the CDR3 is TGTGCCTGGAGCCCTCCCGGGGAGCTGTTTTTT. The chain recombines TRBV30 with TRBJ2-2; D unclear. Germline V gives CDR1 GTSNPN, CDR2 SVGIG (reference sequence). Between the trimmed V and J ends, which lost 3 bases and 6 bases, there was a span of 5 bases. The CDR3 covers 11 residues.

The CDR3: CASRTGQGVAQYF. In DNA, the CDR3 is TGTGCCAGCAGGACTGGACAGGGTGTGGCCCAGTACTTC. This chain joins TRBV28 and TRBJ2-5, with 8 bases lining up with TRBD1. Trimming cost V 6 bases and J 9 bases; bases outside gene matches: 9. CDR3 length: 13 amino acids. CDR1 is MDHEN, CDR2 SYDVKM, per germline.

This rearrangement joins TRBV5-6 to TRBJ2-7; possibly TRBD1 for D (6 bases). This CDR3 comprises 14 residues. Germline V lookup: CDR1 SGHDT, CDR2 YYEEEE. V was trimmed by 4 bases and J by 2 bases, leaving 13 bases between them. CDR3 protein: CASSANGQTYEQYF. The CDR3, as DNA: TGTGCCAGCAGCGCTAACGGACAGACCTACGAGCAGTACTTC. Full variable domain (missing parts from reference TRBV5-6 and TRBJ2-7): DAGVTQSPTHLIKTRGQQVTLRCSPKSGHDTVSWYQQALGQGPQFIFQYYEEEERQRGNFPDRFSGHQFPNYSSELNVNALLLGDSALYLCASSANGQTYEQYFGPGTRLTVT.

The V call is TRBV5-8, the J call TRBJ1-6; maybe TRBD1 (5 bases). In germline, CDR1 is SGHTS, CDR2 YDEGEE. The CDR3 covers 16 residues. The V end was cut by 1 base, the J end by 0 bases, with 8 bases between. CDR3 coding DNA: TGTGCCAGCAGCTTGTACGGGGGCTCCTATAATTCACCCCTCCACTTT. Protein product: CASSLYGGSYNSPLHF.

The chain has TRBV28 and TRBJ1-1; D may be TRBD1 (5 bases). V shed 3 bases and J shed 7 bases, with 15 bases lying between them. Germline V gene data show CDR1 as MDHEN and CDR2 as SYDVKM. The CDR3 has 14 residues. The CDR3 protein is CASSFIQGRSEAFF. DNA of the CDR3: TGTGCCAGCAGTTTCATCCAGGGTAGGAGTGAAGCTTTCTTT.

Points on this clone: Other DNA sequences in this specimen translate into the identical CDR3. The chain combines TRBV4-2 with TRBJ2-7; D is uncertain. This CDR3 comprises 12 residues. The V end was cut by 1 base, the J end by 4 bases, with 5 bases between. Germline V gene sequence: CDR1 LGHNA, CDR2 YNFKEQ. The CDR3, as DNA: TGTGCCAGCAGCCAAGGGGGTTACGAGCAGTACTTC. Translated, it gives CASSQGGYEQYF.

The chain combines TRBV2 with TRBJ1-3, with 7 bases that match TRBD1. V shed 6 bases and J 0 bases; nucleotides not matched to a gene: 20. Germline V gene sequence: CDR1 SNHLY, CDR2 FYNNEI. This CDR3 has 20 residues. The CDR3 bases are TGTGCCAGCAGCGAAAATGAGTACCGGGACAGCCGAGACTCTGGAAACACCATATATTTT. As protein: CASSENEYRDSRDSGNTIYF.